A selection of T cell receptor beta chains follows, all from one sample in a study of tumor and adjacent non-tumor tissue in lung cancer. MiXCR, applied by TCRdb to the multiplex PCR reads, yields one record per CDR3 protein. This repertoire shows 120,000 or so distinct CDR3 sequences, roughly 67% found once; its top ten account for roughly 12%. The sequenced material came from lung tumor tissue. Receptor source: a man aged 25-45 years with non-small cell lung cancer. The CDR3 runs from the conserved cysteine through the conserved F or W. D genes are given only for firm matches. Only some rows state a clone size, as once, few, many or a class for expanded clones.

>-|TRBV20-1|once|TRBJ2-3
TGCAGTGCCGAAGGGACGCTGTGCACAGATACGCAGTATTTT
CSAEGTLCTDTQYF
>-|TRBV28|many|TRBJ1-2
TGTGCCAGCAGTCCCGGACAGTATGGCTACACCTTC
CASSPGQYGYTF
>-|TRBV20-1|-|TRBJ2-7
TGCAGTGCACCAGGGTCCGGCTACGAGCAGTACTTC
CSAPGSGYEQYF
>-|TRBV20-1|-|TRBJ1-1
TGCAGTGTTAGATGGATTGAGGGGACCACTGAACCTTTCTTT
CSVRWIEGTTEPFF
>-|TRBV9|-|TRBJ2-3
TGTGCCAACAGCCCACGATGGGAACAGGGATCAGATACGCAGTATTTT
CANSPRWEQGSDTQYF
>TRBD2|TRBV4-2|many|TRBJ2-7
TGTGCCAGCAGCCTTTTGACTAGCGGGTACCGCTCCTACGAGCAGTACTTC
CASSLLTSGYRSYEQYF
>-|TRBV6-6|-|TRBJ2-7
TGTGCCATCAGCCGCGATCTCCGAAACCCCTACGATCAGTACTTC
CAISRDLRNPYDQYF
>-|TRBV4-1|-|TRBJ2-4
TGCGTCAGCAGCCAAGATCAAAATGGGCAGGGCATAGCCAAAAACATTCAGTACTTC
CVSSQDQNGQGIAKNIQYF
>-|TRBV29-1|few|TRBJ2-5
TGCAGCGTTCGAGGGGTGACCCAGTACTTC
CSVRGVTQYF
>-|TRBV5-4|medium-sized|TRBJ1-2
TGTGCCAGCAGCTTGGTGGACCCCGAATATGGCTACACCTTC
CASSLVDPEYGYTF
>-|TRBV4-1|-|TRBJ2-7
TGCGCCAGTAGCCAAGACCCATGGGCATCATACGAGCAGTACTTC
CASSQDPWASYEQYF
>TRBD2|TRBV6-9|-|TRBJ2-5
TGTGCCAGGTGTTACGGTAGCGGGGGGTACCAAGAGACCCAGTACTTC
CARCYGSGGYQETQYF
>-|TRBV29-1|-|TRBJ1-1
TGCAGCATTGTAGCCACCCACACTGGAGCTTTCTTT
CSIVATHTGAFF
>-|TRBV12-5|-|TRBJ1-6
TGTGCTAGTGGTTTGAGTACATGGCCTGGGACTCTCCACTTT
CASGLSTWPGTLHF
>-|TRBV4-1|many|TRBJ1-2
TGCGCCAGCAGCCAAGATTTTACATTGGGCTATGGCTACACCTTC
CASSQDFTLGYGYTF
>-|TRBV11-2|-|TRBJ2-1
TGTGCCAACAGCTTGGAGGGGGCGATAACCTACAATAAGCAGTTCTTC
CANSLEGAITYNKQFF
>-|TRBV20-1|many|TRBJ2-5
TGCAGTGCGCCCATCCAGGGCCTTGGGGGGACCCAGTACTTC
CSAPIQGLGGTQYF
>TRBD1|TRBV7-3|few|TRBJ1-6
TGTGCCAGCAGCTTAGGGACAGATTCACCCCTCCACTTT
CASSLGTDSPLHF
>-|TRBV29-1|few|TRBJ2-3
TGCAGCACCCTGAAACAGCGGTTCACAGATACGCAGTATTTT
CSTLKQRFTDTQYF
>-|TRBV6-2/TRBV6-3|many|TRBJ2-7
TGTGCCAGCCGACCACCGGGGACCCCGACCTACGAGCAGTACTTC
CASRPPGTPTYEQYF
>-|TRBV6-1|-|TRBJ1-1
TGTGCCAGCAGTGAAGTAGAATGGGACTCCGAAGCTTTCTTT
CASSEVEWDSEAFF
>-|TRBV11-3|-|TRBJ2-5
TGTACCAGCAGCGTCTCTCGACTAGGGGGACAAGAGACCCAGTACTTC
CTSSVSRLGGQETQYF
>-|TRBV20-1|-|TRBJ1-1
TGCAGTGCTAGAGTTGGGGGCCGGCCAGTAGCTTTCTTT
CSARVGGRPVAFF
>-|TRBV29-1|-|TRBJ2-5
TGCAGTGTTGATTTGGTGGGGACCCTGTACTTC
CSVDLVGTLYF
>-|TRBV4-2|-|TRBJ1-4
TGTGCCAGTAGCCCGGCAAAGCCCAGTAGTGAAAAACTGTTTTTT
CASSPAKPSSEKLFF
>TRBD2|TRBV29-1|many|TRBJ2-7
TGCAGCGTCGGGGTCGGGGGGGTCTCCTACGAGCAGTACTTC
CSVGVGGVSYEQYF
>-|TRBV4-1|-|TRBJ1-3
TGCGCCAGCAGCCAAGAACCAGGTGATGGAAACACCATATATTTT
CASSQEPGDGNTIYF
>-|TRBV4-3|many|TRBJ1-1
TGCGCCAGCAGCCCCGAAAGGGCCCTGAACACTGAAGCTTTCTTT
CASSPERALNTEAFF
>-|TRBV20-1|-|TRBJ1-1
TGCAGTGTCACGGCGGGGCCTGAAACTTTCTTT
CSVTAGPETFF
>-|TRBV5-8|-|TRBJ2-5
TGTGCCAGCAGCCACCTCCTCGGGGCTCAAGAGACCCAGTACTTC
CASSHLLGAQETQYF
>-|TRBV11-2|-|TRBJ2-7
TGTACCAGCAGCTGGATAGGGGCCTACGAGCAGTACTTC
CTSSWIGAYEQYF
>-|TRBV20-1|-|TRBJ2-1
TGCAGTGCTAGACGACCGGGGGGCTACAATGTGCCGTTCTTC
CSARRPGGYNVPFF
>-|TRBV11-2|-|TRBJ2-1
TGTGCCAGCAGCCAAGGGACTGACGGGATCTACAATGAGCAGTTCTTC
CASSQGTDGIYNEQFF
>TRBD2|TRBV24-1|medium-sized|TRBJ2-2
TGTGCCACCAGTGAAGCGGGAGTAGGGAACACCGGGGAGCTGTTTTTT
CATSEAGVGNTGELFF
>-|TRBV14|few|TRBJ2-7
TGTGCCAGCAGCCACGGTTATGGCGGCCACGAGCAGTACTTC
CASSHGYGGHEQYF
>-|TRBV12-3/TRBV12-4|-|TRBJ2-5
TGTGCCAGCAGGCGGATTAGCGAAGAGACCCATTACTTC
CASRRISEETHYF
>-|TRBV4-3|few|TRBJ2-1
TGCGCCAGCAGCCAGACTCGACAGAACTCCTACAATGAGCAGTTCTTC
CASSQTRQNSYNEQFF
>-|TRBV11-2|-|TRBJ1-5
TGTACCAACAGCTTGGGTCAGGGCAATCAGCCCCAGCATTTT
CTNSLGQGNQPQHF
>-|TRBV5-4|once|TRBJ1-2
TGTGCCAGCAGTGGAGGGACTCTTACCTATGGCTACACCTTC
CASSGGTLTYGYTF
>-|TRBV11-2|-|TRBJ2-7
TGTGCCAACATTAGGGATTATGGGAGTAACTACGAGCAATACTTC
CANIRDYGSNYEQYF
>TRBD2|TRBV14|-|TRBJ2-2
TGTGCCAGCAGCCAAGTAGCGGGGAGCACCGGGGAGCTGTTTTTT
CASSQVAGSTGELFF
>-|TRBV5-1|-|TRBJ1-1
TGCGCCAGCAGCTTGAGGGGGGAAGTGAACACTGAAGCTTTCTTT
CASSLRGEVNTEAFF
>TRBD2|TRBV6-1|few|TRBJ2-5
TGTGCCAGCAGTCAAGGATGGACTAGCGGTTACTTC
CASSQGWTSGYF
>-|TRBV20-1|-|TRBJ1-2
TGCAATGCTAGGGTGGACGAAAACTATGGCTACACCTTC
CNARVDENYGYTF
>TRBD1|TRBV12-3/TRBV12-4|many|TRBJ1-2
TGTGCCAGCAGTCTAGGGACAGGGGATGGCTACACCTTC
CASSLGTGDGYTF
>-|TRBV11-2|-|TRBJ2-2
TGTGCCAGCAGCCTGCCCCCAGGCGTTGGCGGGGAGCTGTCTTTT
CASSLPPGVGGELSF
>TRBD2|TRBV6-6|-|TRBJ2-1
TGTGCCAGCAGTTACACTAGCGGGGGGCCGGGTGACAATGGGCAGTTCTTC
CASSYTSGGPGDNGQFF
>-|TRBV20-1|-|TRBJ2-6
TGTAGTGCTACTAACTCTGGGGCCAACGTCCTGACTTTC
CSATNSGANVLTF
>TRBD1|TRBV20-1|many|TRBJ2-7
TGCAGTGCTAGAGCCCGGACAGGGAACTCATACGAGCAGTACTTC
CSARARTGNSYEQYF
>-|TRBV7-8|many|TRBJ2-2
TGTGCCAGCAGCTTAAGCGGGGAGCTGTTTTTT
CASSLSGELFF
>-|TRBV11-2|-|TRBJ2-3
TGTGCCAGCAGCTTATCACTTCCCCAAGATATGCAGTATTTT
CASSLSLPQDMQYF
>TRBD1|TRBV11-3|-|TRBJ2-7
TGTGCCAACATGGGGACAGGGTACGAGCAGTACTTC
CANMGTGYEQYF
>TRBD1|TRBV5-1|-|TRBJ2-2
TGCGCCAGCAGCTGGGGCGACAGGGCGGCCGGGGAGCTGTTTTTT
CASSWGDRAAGELFF
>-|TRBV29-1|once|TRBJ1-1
TGCAGCGTTGTAGTGTTAACGGGGACTGAAACTTTCTTT
CSVVVLTGTETFF
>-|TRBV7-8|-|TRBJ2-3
TGTGCCAGCAGCTTAGCAGAGGATAGCTGTGATACGCAGTATTTT
CASSLAEDSCDTQYF
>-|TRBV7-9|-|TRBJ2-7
TGTGCCAGCACCTCGGGTTCCTCCTACGAGCAGTACTTC
CASTSGSSYEQYF
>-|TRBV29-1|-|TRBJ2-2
TGCAGCGGGAATGTGGAGGGACACCTAGGCACCGAGGAGCTGTTTTTT
CSGNVEGHLGTEELFF